The 20 T cell receptor beta chains in this list originate from one sample, sequenced in a study of T-cell reconstitution after alpha-beta-depleted transplantation in children. Preparation of the TCRbeta library involved a method that used unique molecular identifiers. MiXCR, applied by TCRdb to the PCR reads, yields one record per CDR3 protein. The sample holds about 830,000 distinct CDR3 sequences; less than 20% are singletons and the top ten take about 5%. This specimen consisted of PBMCs, mostly from graft donor cells, obtained 360 days after TCRalphabeta/CD19-depleted stem cell transplant. The receptors derive from a male patient younger than 18 who had a stem cell transplant for acute lymphoblastic leukemia, so the T cells may come from the graft donor.

The chain links TRBV20-1 to TRBJ2-1, with D maybe TRBD2 (6 bases). This CDR3 is built from 13 residues. Germline lookup yields CDR1 DFQATT and CDR2 SNEGSKA (reference sequence). Trimming took 6 bases from V and 6 from J, leaving 15 bases between them. CDR3 DNA sequence: TGCAGTGCGAGGCTAGCGAGCTTCAATGAGCAGTTCTTC. This sequence encodes CSARLASFNEQFF.

The V gene is TRBV27, the J gene TRBJ2-7; perhaps TRBD2 as D (6 bases). Trimming stripped 6 bases from V and 2 bases from J, with 20 bases between. The germline gives CDR1 MNHEY, CDR2 SMNVEV (reference sequence). The CDR3 loop spans 16 amino acids. CDR3 loop: CASSQSPVADPYEQYF. The CDR3 DNA reads TGTGCCAGCAGCCAAAGTCCTGTAGCGGACCCCTACGAGCAGTACTTC.

CDR3 in DNA: TGTGCCAGCAGTTTAGGGGGGCTAGCGGGGTCACTCCCCTACGAGCAGTACTTC. Translating gives CASSLGGLAGSLPYEQYF. This chain joins TRBV12-3 or TRBV12-4 and TRBJ2-7; the match to TRBD2 covers 9 bases. This CDR3 region has 18 residues. Losses at the gene ends were 1 base for V and 2 bases for J; bases not matched to a gene: 12.

The V gene is TRBV4-1, the J gene TRBJ2-2, with 11 bases aligning to TRBD2. Germline V gene data show CDR1 as MGHRA and CDR2 as YSYEKL. CDR3 size: 18 residues. Trimming took 3 bases from V and 4 from J; bases not matched to a gene: 10. The CDR3 region is CASSHPPGLAVITGELFF. In DNA, the CDR3 is TGCGCCAGCAGCCATCCCCCGGGACTAGCGGTGATCACCGGGGAGCTGTTTTTT.

This clonotype showed up just a few times. The rearrangement joins TRBV4-1 to TRBJ2-7, with 10 bases matching TRBD2. Germline assignment: CDR1 MGHRA and CDR2 YSYEKL. The V gene end was trimmed by 2 bases and the J gene end by 6 bases; junction bases not matched to a gene: 7. CDR3 length: 15 residues. The CDR3 here is CASSQPLAGVSEQYF. In DNA form, the CDR3 reads TGCGCCAGCAGCCAACCGCTAGCGGGAGTAAGCGAGCAGTACTTC.

This chain uses TRBV5-1 with TRBJ2-5, with D possibly being TRBD1 (6 bases). The ends were cut back, 1 base at V and 2 bases at J, with 12 bases in the middle. Germline V lookup: CDR1 SGHRS, CDR2 YFSETQ. This CDR3 region has 15 residues. The CDR3 is CASSLTTGIQETQYF. DNA for the CDR3: TGCGCCAGCAGCTTGACCACAGGGATTCAAGAGACCCAGTACTTC. Complete variable domain (other parts from reference TRBV5-1 and TRBJ2-5): KAGVTQTPRYLIKTRGQQVTLSCSPISGHRSVSWYQQTPGQGLQFLFEYFSETQRNKGNFPGRFSGRQFSNSRSEMNVSTLELGDSALYLCASSLTTGIQETQYFGPGTRLLVL.

The chain carries TRBV15 and TRBJ2-7; D gene ambiguous. This CDR3 contains 13 residues. V was clipped by 1 base and J by 3 bases, with 7 bases between them. Germline V gives CDR1 LNHNV, CDR2 YYDKDF (reference sequence). CDR3 residues: CATSRVGLYEQYF. The CDR3 coding sequence is TGTGCCACCAGCAGAGTGGGCCTCTACGAGCAGTACTTC.

CDR3 amino acids: CASSVAVSADTQYF. CDR3 DNA: TGTGCCAGCAGCGTAGCAGTTTCGGCGGATACGCAGTATTTT. The chain carries TRBV9 and TRBJ2-3; unclear D gene. Trimming cost V 0 bases and J 6 bases, with 11 bases left between them. Per germline, CDR1 SGDLS and CDR2 YYNGEE. The CDR3 totals 14 residues.

This clonotype has only a few counts. J is TRBJ2-1 and V is TRBV5-1; tentative D call: TRBD2 (6 bases). The germline V and J ends were trimmed by 4 bases and 4 bases, with 12 bases remaining between them. CDR1 and CDR2 from the germline V gene are SGHRS and YFSETQ. The CDR3 has 14 residues. Here the CDR3 DNA reads TGCGCCAGCAGCCGGGACTGGAAATACAATGAGCAGTTCTTC. Amino acid sequence: CASSRDWKYNEQFF.

This clonotype was observed a handful of times. V gene TRBV9 combines with J gene TRBJ1-5; D possibly corresponds to TRBD1 (5 bases). In germline, CDR1 is SGDLS, CDR2 YYNGEE. V gave up 0 bases and J gave up 7 bases, with 11 bases separating them. The CDR3 has 14 residues. CDR3 nucleotides: TGTGCCAGCAGCGTAGGGGGCCAGGGCCAGCCCCAGCATTTT. This translates into CASSVGGQGQPQHF.

This chain uses TRBV6-5 with TRBJ2-2; possibly TRBD2 for D (5 bases). The CDR3 is 15 residues long. The germline V and J ends were trimmed by 4 bases and 6 bases, with 15 bases remaining between them. The germline V gene encodes CDR1 MNHEY and CDR2 SVGAGI. The CDR3, as DNA: TGTGCCAGCAGTTGGTTTCTAGCAGAGGCCGGGGAGCTGTTTTTT. Translating gives CASSWFLAEAGELFF.

This clonotype was counted a single time. The V call is TRBV20-1, the J call TRBJ2-1, with 8 bases fitting TRBD1. The CDR3 runs to 17 residues. CDR1 is DFQATT, CDR2 SNEGSKA, per germline (reference sequence). V lost 5 bases and J lost 0; bases outside the gene matches: 12. CDR3 in DNA: TGCAGTGCTCACACAGGGGGGCTTCGTAGCTCCTACAATGAGCAGTTCTTC. Residues: CSAHTGGLRSSYNEQFF.

This clonotype was observed a few times. The rearrangement uses TRBV7-9 and TRBJ1-3, with a tentative D call TRBD1 (6 bases). The CDR3 is 13 amino acids. From germline, CDR1 is SEHNR and CDR2 FQNEAQ (reference sequence). The V and J ends lost 4 bases and 4 bases respectively, with 8 bases between them. The CDR3 coding sequence is TGTGCCAGCAGCTACAGGGCCGGAAACACCATATATTTT. This gives the protein CASSYRAGNTIYF.

V gene TRBV15 combines with J gene TRBJ2-5; D perhaps matches TRBD1 (5 bases). V lost 0 bases and J lost 6, with 14 bases in between. The germline gives CDR1 LNHNV, CDR2 YYDKDF (reference sequence). This CDR3 spans 15 amino acids. The CDR3 DNA follows: TGTGCCACCAGCAGAGAAGAGGCAGGGTCGCAGACCCAGTACTTC. Its protein is CATSREEAGSQTQYF. Based on the CDR3 plus reference TRBV15 and TRBJ2-5, the full variable domain is DAMVIQNPRYQVTQFGKPVTLSCSQTLNHNVMYWYQQKSSQAPKLLFHYYDKDFNNEADTPDNFQSRRPNTSFCFLDIRSPGLGDTAMYLCATSREEAGSQTQYFGPGTRLLVL.

The CDR3 loop reads CASSRAGTGLNTIYF. In DNA, the CDR3 is TGTGCCAGCAGTCGAGCCGGGACAGGCTTAAACACCATATATTTT. This chain links TRBV12-3 or TRBV12-4 with TRBJ1-3; 8 bases line up with TRBD1. The CDR3 covers 15 residues. Trimming at V came to 5 bases and at J to 6 bases, leaving 9 bases not matched to a gene.

The CDR3 spells CASSPTGVREQYF. In DNA form, the CDR3 reads TGTGCCAGCAGCCCTACCGGGGTCAGAGAGCAGTACTTC. The V gene is TRBV7-2, the J gene TRBJ2-7; TRBD2 might be the D (5 bases). The CDR3 covers 13 residues. CDR1 and CDR2 from the germline V gene are SGHTA and FQGNSA. Trimming removed 5 bases at V and 7 bases at J, with 15 bases between.

The chain has TRBV5-1 and TRBJ2-3; 9 bases fit TRBD2. With 4 bases clipped from V and 7 bases from J, the junction kept 4 bases outside the gene matches. Germline CDR1 SGHRS, CDR2 YFSETQ. This CDR3 spans 13 amino acids. This chain's CDR3 is CASSPSGRNTQYF. As DNA, the CDR3 is TGCGCCAGCAGCCCGAGCGGGAGGAATACGCAGTATTTT.

This clonotype was counted once. The rearrangement joins TRBV4-1 to TRBJ2-6; D possibly corresponds to TRBD1 (6 bases). The CDR3 extends over 18 amino acids. V lost 5 bases to trimming and J lost 0 bases, with 17 bases between them. The germline CDR1 and CDR2 sequences are MGHRA and YSYEKL. The CDR3 region is CASSRYDRSSSGANVLTF. The DNA of the CDR3 is TGCGCCAGCAGCAGGTATGACAGGTCCAGCTCTGGGGCCAACGTCCTGACTTTC.

The chain couples TRBV20-1 to TRBJ2-7; D ambiguous. V shed 1 base and J shed 0 bases, with 7 bases lying between them. Germline CDR1 reads DFQATT; CDR2 reads SNEGSKA (reference sequence). The CDR3 runs to 13 residues. The CDR3 loop reads CSARGQSSYEQYF. The CDR3 coding sequence is TGCAGTGCTAGAGGGCAGAGCTCCTACGAGCAGTACTTC.

This clonotype was seen a handful of times. The V call is TRBV5-6, the J call TRBJ2-1, with 9 bases lining up with TRBD2. There are 15 residues in the CDR3. The V gene end was trimmed by 4 bases and the J gene end by 7 bases; junction bases not matched to a gene: 9. The germline gives CDR1 SGHDT, CDR2 YYEEEE. The CDR3, as DNA: TGTGCCAGCAGCCCCGGGACTAGCAGGAGAAATGAGCAGTTCTTC. Amino acids: CASSPGTSRRNEQFF.